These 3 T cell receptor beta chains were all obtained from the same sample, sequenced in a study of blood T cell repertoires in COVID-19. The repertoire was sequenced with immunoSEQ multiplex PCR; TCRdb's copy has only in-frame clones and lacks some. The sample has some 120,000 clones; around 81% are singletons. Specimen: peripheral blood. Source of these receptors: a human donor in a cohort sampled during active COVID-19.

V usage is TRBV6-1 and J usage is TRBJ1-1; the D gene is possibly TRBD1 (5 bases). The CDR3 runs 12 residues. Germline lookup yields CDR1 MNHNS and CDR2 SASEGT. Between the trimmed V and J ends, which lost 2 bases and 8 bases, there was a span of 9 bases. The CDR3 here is CASSEQGREAFF. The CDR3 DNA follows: TGTGCCAGCAGTGAACAGGGCAGGGAAGCTTTCTTT.

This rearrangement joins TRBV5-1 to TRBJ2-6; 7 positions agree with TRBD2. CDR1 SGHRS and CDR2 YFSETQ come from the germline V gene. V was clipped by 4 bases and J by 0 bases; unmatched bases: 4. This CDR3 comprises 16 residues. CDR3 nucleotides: TGCGCCAGCAGCCGCCGGGGGGACTCTGGGGCCAACGTCCTGACTTTC. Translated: CASSRRGDSGANVLTF.

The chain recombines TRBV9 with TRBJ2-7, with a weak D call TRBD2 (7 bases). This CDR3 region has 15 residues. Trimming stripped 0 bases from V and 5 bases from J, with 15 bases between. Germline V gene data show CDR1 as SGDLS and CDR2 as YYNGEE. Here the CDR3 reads CASSVVGGRSDEQYF. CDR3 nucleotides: TGTGCCAGCAGCGTAGTGGGGGGGCGTTCTGACGAGCAGTACTTC.